One sample yielded the 32 T cell receptor beta chains listed below, sequenced in a study of persistence of HIV-infected CD4 T cells. Sequencing used immunoSEQ version 4 in survey mode. TCRdb keeps only in-frame clones here, not all; method: immunoSEQ multiplex PCR. The data contain 35,000 to 50,000 clones, approximately 89% of them singletons. Their antigens are not known. Nonspecific anti-CD3/anti-CD28 bead stimulation represents the broad CD4+ T cell repertoire. Sorting of responding CD4+ T cells relied on upregulated CD40 ligand together with CD69. The specimen was CD4+ T cells sorted from PBMCs after roughly 18-hour stimulation, collected from a patient who received antiretroviral therapy. Every receptor here comes from an adult man with HIV who was CMV-seropositive.

The genes are TRBV5-5 and TRBJ1-6, with D unclear. The CDR3 runs to 14 residues. Germline-derived CDR1 and CDR2 are SGHKS and YYEKEE (reference sequence). Trimming cost V 3 bases and J 9 bases, with 13 bases left between them. The CDR3 sequence: CASSSQRLSSPLHF. DNA for the CDR3: TGTGCCAGCAGCTCGCAGAGACTTAGTTCACCCCTCCACTTT.

The sample holds a few counts of this clone. The chain recombines TRBV11-2 with TRBJ1-1, with 9 positions matching TRBD1. This CDR3 has 19 amino acids. J gave up 0 bases and V 5 bases, and 16 bases lay outside the gene matches. Germline V gene lookup returns CDR1 SGHAT and CDR2 FQNNGV. CDR3: CASSLIEGTGLSVNTEAFF. CDR3 DNA sequence: TGTGCCAGCAGCCTAATCGAGGGGACAGGGTTGTCGGTGAACACTGAAGCTTTCTTT.

This chain uses TRBV2 with TRBJ1-2; tentatively, D is TRBD1 (5 bases). Germline CDR1 SNHLY, CDR2 FYNNEI. This CDR3 comprises 16 residues. The V gene lost 3 bases and the J gene lost 5 bases, with 19 bases spanning the gap. CDR3 residues: CASSDVLRTYIYGYTF. The CDR3 DNA is TGTGCCAGCAGTGATGTGTTGAGGACATACATATATGGCTACACCTTC. Supplemented by reference TRBV2 and TRBJ1-2, the full variable domain reads EPEVTQTPSHQVTQMGQEVILRCVPISNHLYFYWYRQILGQKVEFLVSFYNNEISEKSEIFDDQFSVERPDGSNFTLKIRSTKLEDSAMYFCASSDVLRTYIYGYTFGSGTRLTVV.

The rearrangement links TRBV19 to TRBJ1-4; the D is unclear. V was pared by 3 bases and J by 5 bases, with 4 bases between. This CDR3 has 12 amino acids. Germline V CDR1 and CDR2: LNHDA, SQIVND (reference sequence). CDR3 residues: CASSILNEKLFF. In DNA form, the CDR3 reads TGTGCCAGTAGTATCCTAAATGAAAAACTGTTTTTT.

This rearrangement joins TRBV9 to TRBJ2-7; 11 bases are a match to TRBD1. Germline-derived CDR1 and CDR2 are SGDLS and YYNGEE. V gave up 0 bases and J gave up 3 bases; unmatched junction bases: 11. This CDR3 comprises 18 residues. The DNA for the CDR3 is TGTGCCAGCAGCGTAGGAGGGGCCGGGACAGGGGGTTTCTACGAGCAGTACTTC. The encoded protein is CASSVGGAGTGGFYEQYF.

This chain connects TRBV7-9 to TRBJ2-3; the match to TRBD2 covers 7 bases. J lost 4 bases, V lost 3 bases, and 7 bases had no gene match. The length of the CDR3 is 15 residues. Germline V lookup: CDR1 SEHNR, CDR2 FQNEAQ (reference sequence). CDR3 region: CASSFGGVVSDTQYF. CDR3 nucleotides: TGTGCCAGCAGCTTTGGGGGGGTCGTGTCAGATACGCAGTATTTT.

This clone occurred once. CDR3 nucleotide sequence: TGTGCCAGCTCCCCCGGGACAGGGGGGTCAGATACGCAGTATTTT. Translation: CASSPGTGGSDTQYF. The V and J genes are TRBV18 and TRBJ2-3; 11 bases are shared with TRBD1. The CDR3 covers 15 residues. Germline-derived CDR1 and CDR2 are KGHSH and LQKENI. Trimming at V came to 6 bases and at J to 4 bases, leaving 6 bases not matched to a gene.

The chain employs TRBV18 and TRBJ2-1; D call uncertain. The V end lost 2 bases, the J end lost 0 bases, and 8 bases lay between the germline ends. CDR1 and CDR2 (germline): KGHSH, LQKENI. The CDR3 runs to 15 residues. The CDR3, as DNA: TGTGCCAGCTCACCAGGGGTAGGCTCCTACAATGAGCAGTTCTTC. Protein: CASSPGVGSYNEQFF.

The V and J genes are TRBV28 and TRBJ2-7; D gene uncertain. The CDR3 covers 18 residues. The germline gives CDR1 MDHEN, CDR2 SYDVKM. V gave up 1 base and J gave up 0 bases, with 19 bases separating them. For the CDR3, the DNA is TGTGCCAGCAGTTTATTGGCTTTTCGTAGCCCTAGCTCCTACGAGCAGTACTTC. Translation gives CASSLLAFRSPSSYEQYF.

This chain connects TRBV7-9 to TRBJ2-1, with TRBD2 matching over 8 bases. Germline V gives CDR1 SEHNR, CDR2 FQNEAQ (reference sequence). CDR3 length: 15 residues. Trimming at V came to 1 base and at J to 8 bases, leaving 7 bases not matched to a gene. DNA for the CDR3: TGTGCCAGCAGCTTAGTGGTAGCGGGGATGGATGAGCAGTTCTTC. Its translation: CASSLVVAGMDEQFF.

The chain combines TRBV14 with TRBJ2-3, with TRBD1 identical over 8 bases. The CDR3 contains 16 residues. Per germline, CDR1 SGHDN and CDR2 FVKESK. V trimming: 2 bases; J trimming: 2 bases; junction bases outside the gene matches: 6. In DNA, the CDR3 is TGTGCCAGCAGCCAAACTTCGGGACAGGTCACAGATACGCAGTATTTT. It yields the protein CASSQTSGQVTDTQYF. Variable domain in full (rest from reference TRBV14 and TRBJ2-3): EAGVTQFPSHSVIEKGQTVTLRCDPISGHDNLYWYRRVMGKEIKFLLHFVKESKQDESGMPNNRFLAERTGGTYSTLKVQPAELEDSGVYFCASSQTSGQVTDTQYFGPGTRLTVL.

V usage is TRBV5-1 and J usage is TRBJ1-4; TRBD1 might be the D (5 bases). This CDR3 spans 15 amino acids. V was shortened by 3 bases and J by 7 bases, with 16 bases between the two germline ends. Germline assignment: CDR1 SGHRS and CDR2 YFSETQ. The CDR3 sequence: CASSYIGAESEKLFF. CDR3 sequence (DNA): TGCGCCAGCAGCTATATAGGGGCGGAAAGTGAAAAACTGTTTTTT.

The J gene is TRBJ2-3, the V gene TRBV24-1; 11 bases align to TRBD2. Per the germline V gene, CDR1 is KGHDR and CDR2 is SFDVKD. Trimming took 2 bases from V and 2 from J; bases not matched to a gene: 11. The CDR3 consists of 19 residues. The CDR3 nucleotides read TGTGCCACCAGTGATTCACTAGCGGGGGCCGAGCTATTCACAGATACGCAGTATTTT. Encoded protein: CATSDSLAGAELFTDTQYF.

The genes are TRBV30 and TRBJ2-7, with D uncertain. Trimming stripped 0 bases from V and 1 base from J, with 7 bases between. The CDR3 contains 13 residues. The germline gives CDR1 GTSNPN, CDR2 SVGIG (reference sequence). CDR3 residues: CAWSVQLSYEQYF. CDR3 nucleotides: TGTGCCTGGAGTGTACAACTATCCTACGAGCAGTACTTC.

The chain couples TRBV19 to TRBJ2-1; 7 nucleotides line up with TRBD1. This CDR3 region has 14 residues. After removal of 6 bases from V and 2 bases from J, the junction contained 4 bases not matched to a gene. The V gene's germline CDR1 is LNHDA and CDR2 SQIVND (reference sequence). The CDR3 spells CASRETGAYNEQFF. The CDR3 DNA reads TGTGCCAGTAGGGAAACAGGGGCCTACAATGAGCAGTTCTTC.

The chain is built from TRBV7-3 and TRBJ2-5; TRBD1 matches at 7 bases. The CDR3 spans 14 residues. The trim removed 5 bases at V and 0 bases at J, leaving 3 bases unmatched. Germline CDR1 reads SGHTA; CDR2 reads FQGTGA. CDR3 in amino acids: CASSPDRHQETQYF. CDR3 DNA: TGTGCCAGCAGCCCGGACAGGCACCAAGAGACCCAGTACTTC.

The genes are TRBV18 and TRBJ2-7; D is ambiguous. The CDR3 extends over 12 amino acids. The germline gives CDR1 KGHSH, CDR2 LQKENI. V lost 6 bases to trimming and J lost 2 bases, with 8 bases between them. The CDR3 nucleotides read TGTGCCAGCTCGTTCAGTCCCTACGAGCAGTACTTC. It yields the protein CASSFSPYEQYF.

The gene calls are TRBV14 and TRBJ2-7; TRBD1 aligns across 7 bases. The CDR3 runs 13 residues. Germline-derived CDR1 and CDR2 are SGHDN and FVKESK. V gave up 5 bases and J gave up 2 bases; unmatched junction bases: 3. The CDR3 loop reads CASSSGQTYEQYF. CDR3 DNA sequence: TGTGCCAGCAGCTCGGGACAGACCTACGAGCAGTACTTC.

The V and J genes are TRBV27 and TRBJ2-1; TRBD2 matches at 8 bases. The CDR3 has 20 amino acids. Germline assignment: CDR1 MNHEY and CDR2 SMNVEV (reference sequence). V was clipped by 0 bases and J by 5 bases; unmatched bases: 18. The CDR3 region is CASSLSGSSLLSGANNEQFF. In DNA, the CDR3 is TGTGCCAGCAGTTTATCTGGTAGTTCCCTGCTTAGCGGGGCTAACAATGAGCAGTTCTTC.

V and J are TRBV6-5 and TRBJ2-7; maybe TRBD1 (6 bases). Trimming removed 5 bases at V and 2 bases at J, with 13 bases between. The length of the CDR3 is 14 residues. Germline V gene lookup returns CDR1 MNHEY and CDR2 SVGAGI. The CDR3 protein is CASSSRDIAYEQYF. The CDR3 coding sequence is TGTGCCAGCAGTAGCCGGGACATAGCCTACGAGCAGTACTTC.

The chain couples TRBV28 to TRBJ1-6, with TRBD1 as a possible D gene (5 bases). The CDR3 has 15 residues. The germline V gene has CDR1 MDHEN and CDR2 SYDVKM. The germline V and J ends were trimmed by 7 bases and 0 bases, with 10 bases remaining between them. CDR3 sequence: CASKGTTSYNSPLHF. The CDR3, as DNA: TGTGCCAGCAAGGGGACGACCTCCTATAATTCACCCCTCCACTTT.

The chain couples TRBV19 to TRBJ2-1; 13 bases map to TRBD2. With 5 bases clipped from V and 8 bases from J, the junction kept 9 bases outside the gene matches. The CDR3 runs to 16 residues. Looked up from germline, CDR1 is LNHDA and CDR2 is SQIVND (reference sequence). CDR3 sequence reads: CASSLGTSGDDHEQFF. The CDR3 DNA follows: TGTGCCAGTAGTCTTGGGACTAGCGGGGACGACCATGAGCAGTTCTTC.

The chain uses TRBV19 and TRBJ2-7; 9 bases map to TRBD1. The germline gives CDR1 LNHDA, CDR2 SQIVND (reference sequence). This CDR3 spans 13 amino acids. With 3 bases clipped from V and 6 bases from J, the junction kept 3 bases outside the gene matches. CDR3 sequence: CASSIGTGIEQYF. In nucleotides, the CDR3 is TGTGCCAGTAGTATCGGGACAGGGATCGAGCAGTACTTC.

This clone has a single count. The gene calls are TRBV9 and TRBJ2-1, with 7 nucleotides matching TRBD2. Trimming at V came to 3 bases and at J to 3 bases, leaving 6 bases not matched to a gene. CDR3 size: 15 residues. The germline V gene has CDR1 SGDLS and CDR2 YYNGEE. CDR3 amino acids: CASSALAAGYNEQFF. For the CDR3, the DNA is TGTGCCAGCAGCGCCCTAGCGGCCGGCTACAATGAGCAGTTCTTC.

This clone was found once. This chain uses TRBV7-3 with TRBJ1-1, with a tentative D call TRBD1 (5 bases). The V gene's germline CDR1 is SGHTA and CDR2 FQGTGA. The CDR3 loop spans 13 amino acids. Deletions cut 2 bases from V and 2 bases from J, with 6 bases between. The CDR3 nucleotides are TGTGCCAGCAGCTTAGACAGAAACACTGAAGCTTTCTTT. Amino acids: CASSLDRNTEAFF.

The CDR3 loop reads CASSEYVSRSAINLFF. The CDR3 region has the DNA TGTGCCAGCAGTGAATATGTTTCTAGGTCCGCCATAAATCTGTTTTTT. The rearrangement joins TRBV6-1 to TRBJ1-4; no clear D gene. Trimming removed 2 bases from V and 14 bases from J, with 24 bases in between. The CDR3 spans 16 residues. Germline CDR1 MNHNS, CDR2 SASEGT.

This clone has just one count. The genes are TRBV3-1 (or the pseudogene TRBV3-2) and TRBJ2-3; possible D gene TRBD1, 6 bases. V shed 0 bases and J shed 6 bases, with 13 bases lying between them. This CDR3 is 15 amino acids long. Germline values: CDR1 LGHDT, CDR2 YNNKEL (reference sequence). CDR3 region: CASSQDGRGRDTQYF. DNA for the CDR3: TGTGCCAGCAGCCAAGATGGCAGGGGTAGGGATACGCAGTATTTT.

Written as DNA, the CDR3 is TGTGCCAGCAGCCCCGACGGAGGGGCCATGAACACTGAAGCTTTCTTT. It is translated as CASSPDGGAMNTEAFF. The rearrangement joins TRBV21-1 to TRBJ1-1. TRBV21-1 is described as a pseudogene. This CDR3 has 16 residues.

The chain is built from TRBV10-3 and TRBJ1-3, with D possibly TRBD1 on 6 matching bases. The CDR3 covers 17 residues. The germline gives CDR1 ENHRY, CDR2 SYGVKD. Trimming cost V 4 bases and J 0 bases, with 16 bases left between them. The CDR3 is CAISGTGTQLSGNTIYF. The CDR3 coding sequence is TGTGCCATCAGTGGGACCGGGACACAACTCTCTGGAAACACCATATATTTT.

The chain joins TRBV13 to TRBJ2-7; the D is unclear. Trimming shortened V by 5 bases and J by 5 bases, and 10 bases separated the two germline ends. CDR1 and CDR2 from the germline V gene are PRHDT and FYEKMQ (reference sequence). The CDR3 is made up of 12 amino acids. The CDR3: CASSQTGHEQYF. CDR3 DNA: TGTGCCAGCAGCCAGACGGGCCACGAGCAGTACTTC.

The chain couples TRBV5-1 to TRBJ2-2; 14 bases align to TRBD2. There are 17 residues in the CDR3. In germline, CDR1 is SGHRS, CDR2 YFSETQ. V lost 0 bases and J lost 7; bases outside the gene matches: 5. The CDR3 is CASSLVGLAGGHGELFF. Written as DNA, the CDR3 is TGCGCCAGCAGCTTGGTTGGACTAGCGGGGGGTCACGGGGAGCTGTTTTTT.

The chain is built from TRBV19 and TRBJ2-1; 7 nucleotides align to TRBD1. The germline gives CDR1 LNHDA, CDR2 SQIVND (reference sequence). The CDR3 covers 15 residues. Unmatched junction bases numbered 6, after V lost 7 bases and J lost 0 bases. The CDR3 DNA sequence: TGTGCCAGTATGAACGGGGACAGCTCCTACAATGAGCAGTTCTTC. This gives the protein CASMNGDSSYNEQFF.